This TCR beta chain was captured in a study of blood T cell repertoires in COVID-19 (TCRdb year 2020). About the full investigation: Samples covering the acute and convalescent phases of COVID-19 were provided by collaborators in the United States, Italy and Spain. The material from the prospective study consisted of cDNA or gDNA derived from T cells, B-cell-depleted T cells, or PBMCs. The dataset comprised deeply sampled blood TCRbeta repertoires from subjects exposed to, actively infected with, or recovered from COVID-19. The repertoires were made available in a free public database intended to serve as a resource for research on the immune response to SARS-CoV-2. The samples were drawn from the first 160 participants of the ongoing ImmuneRACE study and from under 1,500 subjects provided by 6 global collaborators. The sample metadata nearly always contained a de-identified subject ID, COVID-19 status, age in years and sex. Where available, HLA class I and class II types were obtained from metadata supplied by the sample provider rather than from assay-based typing.

TCRbeta CDR3 regions were amplified from genomic DNA using the immunoSEQ Assay, a bias-controlled multiplex PCR. Per the authors' processing: Nucleated cell counts per sample were estimated from amplification of reference gene primers within the assay. To quantify the absolute abundance of each unique TCRbeta CDR3 rearrangement, sequence reads were collapsed and filtered. For each sample, productive Simpson clonality was calculated by taking the square root of Simpson's diversity index across productive rearrangements. This is the immuneACCESS table as TCRdb keeps it, with only in-frame sequences that have V and J called. A part of the clones is gone; compared with another copy, unresolved V genes explain less than half, and the rest is unexplained. Clonal size and the V and J genes are those of that table, whereas D and trimming came from the DNA. The sample table shows about 230,000 clones, and 81% are seen once. The ten biggest clones cover 7.9% of the sample.

Study-level results and caveats: The quantity of clinical and demographic metadata differed by source and by participant and was supplied without curation.

Comment on this clone: Its antigen is still unknown. No clone much larger than this one lies a single base away; base qualities are absent. Other DNA sequences in this specimen translate into the identical CDR3.

Including the terminal cysteine and phenylalanine, the CDR3 comprises 14 residues. The entry retains the CDR3 DNA only, 42 bases that are in frame from base 1. The germline V and J ends show losses of 2 bases and 8 bases respectively, and no gene match explains 3 bases of the junction. The germline V gene specifies SGHDT as CDR1 and YYEEEE as CDR2. The collaborating institutions used their own protocols to collect whole blood in K2EDTA tubes. For TCRbeta analysis, collaborator samples were shipped as frozen whole blood, as isolated PBMCs, or as DNA extracted from either sample type. Source material: peripheral blood. The sequence was obtained from a woman of 80 years or more with acute or convalescent COVID-19. The chain is encoded by TRBV5-6 joined to TRBJ1-6, with TRBD1 identical over 8 junction bases. The DNA reads as follows: TGTGCCAGCAGCTTCGGACAGGGAGATTCACCCCTCCACTTT. Its translation is CASSFGQGDSPLHF.